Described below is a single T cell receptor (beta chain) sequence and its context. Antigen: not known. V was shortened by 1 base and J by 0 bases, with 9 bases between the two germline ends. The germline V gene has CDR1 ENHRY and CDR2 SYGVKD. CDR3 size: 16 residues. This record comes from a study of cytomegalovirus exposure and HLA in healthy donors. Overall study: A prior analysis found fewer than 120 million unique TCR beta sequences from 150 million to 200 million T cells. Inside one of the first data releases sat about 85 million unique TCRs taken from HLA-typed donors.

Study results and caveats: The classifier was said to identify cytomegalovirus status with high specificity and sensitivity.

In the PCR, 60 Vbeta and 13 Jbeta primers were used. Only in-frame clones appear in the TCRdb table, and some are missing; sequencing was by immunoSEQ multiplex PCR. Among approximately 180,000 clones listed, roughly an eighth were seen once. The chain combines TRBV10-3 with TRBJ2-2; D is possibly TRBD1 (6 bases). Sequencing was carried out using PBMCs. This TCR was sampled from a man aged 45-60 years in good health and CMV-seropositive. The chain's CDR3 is CAISEWDNANTGELFF. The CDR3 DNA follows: TGTGCCATCAGTGAGTGGGACAACGCGAACACCGGGGAGCTGTTTTTT.